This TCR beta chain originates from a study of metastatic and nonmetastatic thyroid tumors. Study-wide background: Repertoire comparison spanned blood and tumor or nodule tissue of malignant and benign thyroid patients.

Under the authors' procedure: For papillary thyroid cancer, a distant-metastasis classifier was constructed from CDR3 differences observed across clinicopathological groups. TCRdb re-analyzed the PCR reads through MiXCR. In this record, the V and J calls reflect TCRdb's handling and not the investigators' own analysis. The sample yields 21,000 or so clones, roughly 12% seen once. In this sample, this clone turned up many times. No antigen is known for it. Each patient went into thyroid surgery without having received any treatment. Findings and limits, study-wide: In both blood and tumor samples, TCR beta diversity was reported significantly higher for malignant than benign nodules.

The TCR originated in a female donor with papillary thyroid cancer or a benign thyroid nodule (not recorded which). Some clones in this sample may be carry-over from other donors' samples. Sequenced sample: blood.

CDR3 nucleotide sequence: TGCGCCAGCAGCTTACGTCCCGGGACAGGGTCGGGTGGCTACACCTTC. This codes for CASSLRPGTGSGGYTF. The chain links TRBV5-1 to TRBJ1-2, with 9 nucleotides matching TRBD1. The trim removed 2 bases at V and 7 bases at J, leaving 12 bases unmatched. Germline values: CDR1 SGHRS, CDR2 YFSETQ. The length of the CDR3 is 16 residues.